This T cell receptor (beta chain) was documented in a study of blood T cells in healthy people across ages. A second PCR of about 6 to 11 cycles used a sample-barcoded 5' primer and a J-beta primer mix. One entry per CDR3 protein, called by TCRdb with MiXCR from the 5' RACE reads. Altogether about 640,000 distinct CDR3 sequences are present, about 53% being singletons, with the ten largest covering 30% to 45%. J was trimmed by 4 bases and V by 7 bases; bases with no gene match: 6. The CDR3 runs 14 residues. Sequencing used blood. This clonotype was sampled from a man in his 60s in good health. The rearrangement links TRBV12-3 or TRBV12-4 to TRBJ2-3, with 9 positions matching TRBD2. CDR3 loop: CASTPGLASDTQYF. CDR3 coding DNA: TGTGCCAGCACCCCCGGACTAGCGTCAGATACGCAGTATTTT.